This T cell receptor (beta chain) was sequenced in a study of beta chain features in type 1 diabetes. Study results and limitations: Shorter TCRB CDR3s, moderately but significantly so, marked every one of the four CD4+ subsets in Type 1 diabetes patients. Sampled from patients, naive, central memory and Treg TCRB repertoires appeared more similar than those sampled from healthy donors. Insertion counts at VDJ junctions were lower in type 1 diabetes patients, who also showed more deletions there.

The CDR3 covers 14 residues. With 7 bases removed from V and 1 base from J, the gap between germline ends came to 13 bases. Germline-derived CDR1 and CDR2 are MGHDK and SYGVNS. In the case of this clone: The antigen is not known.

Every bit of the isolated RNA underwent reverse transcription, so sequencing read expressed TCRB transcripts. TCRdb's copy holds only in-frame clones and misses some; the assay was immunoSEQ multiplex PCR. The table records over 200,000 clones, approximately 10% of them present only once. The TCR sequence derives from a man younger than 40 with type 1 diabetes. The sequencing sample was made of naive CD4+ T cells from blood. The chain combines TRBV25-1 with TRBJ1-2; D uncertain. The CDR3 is CASTAGGINYGYTF. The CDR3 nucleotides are TGTGCCAGCACCGCCGGCGGGATTAACTATGGCTACACCTTC.